This entry lists 9 T cell receptor beta chains sequenced from one sample in a study of blood T cell repertoires in COVID-19. The data were produced by immunoSEQ multiplex PCR, yet TCRdb's version contains in-frame clones alone and is incomplete. The sample lists 65,000 to 75,000 clones; around 90% were seen once. Sequencing was carried out using peripheral blood. Receptor source: a human donor with active COVID-19. The donor label of this sample is uncertain.

V and J are TRBV5-4 and TRBJ2-5; D might be TRBD1 (6 bases). The CDR3 length is 13 residues. CDR1 is SGHNT, CDR2 YYREEE, per germline (reference sequence). V was pared by 4 bases and J by 2 bases, with 9 bases between. The CDR3 DNA reads TGTGCCAGCAGCATACAGGGACAAGAGACCCAGTACTTC. It specifies CASSIQGQETQYF.

The DNA of the CDR3 is TGTGCCAGCAGTCCACCAGGGATCCAGCCCCAGCATTTT. Translating it yields CASSPPGIQPQHF. The chain recombines TRBV28 with TRBJ1-5; D is possibly TRBD1 (5 bases). Germline V gene data show CDR1 as MDHEN and CDR2 as SYDVKM. V was clipped by 5 bases and J by 7 bases, with 12 bases between them. This CDR3 has 13 amino acids.

In DNA form, the CDR3 reads TGCAGCGGGAAAAGCGGCCACACAGATACGCAGTATTTT. Residues: CSGKSGHTDTQYF. The chain uses TRBV29-1 and TRBJ2-3; D might be TRBD2 (5 bases). The CDR3 runs 13 residues. Germline V gene sequence: CDR1 SQVTM, CDR2 ANQGSEA. Trimming stripped 7 bases from V and 2 bases from J, with 13 bases between.

The CDR3 here is CASSESFPGVVNTQYF. The DNA for the CDR3 is TGCGCCAGCAGTGAGTCGTTTCCGGGAGTGGTAAATACGCAGTATTTT. The V gene is TRBV10-1, the J gene TRBJ2-3; D perhaps matches TRBD2 (6 bases). Between the trimmed V and J ends, which lost 0 bases and 7 bases, there was a span of 17 bases. CDR3 length: 16 residues. The germline V gene encodes CDR1 WNHNN and CDR2 SYGVQD (reference sequence).

This clone was counted once. V gene TRBV7-2 combines with J gene TRBJ2-7, with TRBD1 matching over 8 bases. V shed 5 bases, J shed 3 bases, and the junction held 6 bases outside the gene matches. Germline V gives CDR1 SGHTA, CDR2 FQGNSA. The CDR3 sequence is 14 residues long. CDR3 loop: CASSSRTGFYEQYF. CDR3 in DNA: TGTGCCAGCAGCAGCCGGACAGGGTTCTACGAGCAGTACTTC.

The genes are TRBV7-9 and TRBJ2-4; TRBD2 agrees at 7 bases. Per the germline V gene, CDR1 is SEHNR and CDR2 is FQNEAQ (reference sequence). CDR3 length equals 17 residues. Unmatched junction bases numbered 8, after V lost 1 base and J lost 2 bases. CDR3 nucleotide sequence: TGTGCCAGCAGCTTAGAGGCGGGGGTAATGACCAAAAACATTCAGTACTTC. Protein product: CASSLEAGVMTKNIQYF.

The rearrangement joins TRBV6-5 to TRBJ1-4; 9 nucleotides line up with TRBD1. This CDR3 contains 16 residues. The V segment lost 0 bases and the J segment 7 bases; nucleotides outside the gene matches: 6. Per germline, CDR1 MNHEY and CDR2 SVGAGI. CDR3 bases: TGTGCCAGCAGTTACTCGATAAGGACAGGGGTTGAAAAACTGTTTTTT. Translated: CASSYSIRTGVEKLFF.

The CDR3, as DNA: TGTGCCAGCAGCGGACTAGCGGACTCCTACGAGCAGTACTTC. It translates to CASSGLADSYEQYF. This chain links TRBV28 with TRBJ2-7, with TRBD2 matching 10 bases. V lost 6 bases and J lost 0; bases outside the gene matches: 2. The germline gives CDR1 MDHEN, CDR2 SYDVKM. This CDR3 comprises 14 residues.

This chain links TRBV28 with TRBJ2-7; TRBD1 matches 10 bases. Germline CDR1 is MDHEN and CDR2 is SYDVKM. The V segment lost 6 bases and the J segment 5 bases; nucleotides outside the gene matches: 13. This CDR3 has 16 residues. The CDR3 DNA reads as TGTGCCAGCAGACGAACGGACAGGGGGACATCCAACGAGCAGTACTTC. Its translation is CASRRTDRGTSNEQYF.